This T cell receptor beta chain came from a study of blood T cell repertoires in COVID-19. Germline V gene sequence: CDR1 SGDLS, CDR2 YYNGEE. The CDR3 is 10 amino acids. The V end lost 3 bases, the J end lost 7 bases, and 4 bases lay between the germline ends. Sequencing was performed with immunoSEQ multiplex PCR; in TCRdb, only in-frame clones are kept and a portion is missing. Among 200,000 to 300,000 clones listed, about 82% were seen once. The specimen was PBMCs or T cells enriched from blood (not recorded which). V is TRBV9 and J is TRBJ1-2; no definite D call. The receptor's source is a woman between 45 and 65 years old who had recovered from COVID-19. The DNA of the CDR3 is TGTGCCAGCAGCGGCGCTGGCTACACCTTC. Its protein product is CASSGAGYTF.